The clone carrying this T cell receptor beta chain was detected only a few times. What it binds is not known. The entry originates in a study of T cells after yellow fever vaccination. Findings of the study overall: Detected again after the booster were most primary-vaccination clones, at 96% CD4 and 70% to 90% CD8. Contaminants from the bulk population, in the form of abundant clonotypes, could be found in FACS-sorted repertoires.

The CDR3 length is 13 residues. V shed 5 bases and J shed 8 bases, with 16 bases lying between them. CDR1 is SGDLS and CDR2 is YYNGEE in the germline V gene. Making TCR cDNA involved 5'RACE template switching, which added UMIs and a universal primer site. TCRdb analysed the 5' RACE reads with MiXCR anew, one entry per CDR3 protein. The table includes 600,000 to 750,000 distinct CDR3 sequences, approximately 13% detected once. The clonotype comes from a man aged 25 to 45 who received the YFV17D yellow fever vaccine. The chain uses TRBV9 and TRBJ1-1; D is uncertain. Here the sequenced sample was PBMCs, taken on the day of the yellow fever booster vaccination. CDR3 bases: TGTGCCAGCAGGCCCAACCTCGGGCAGGAAGCTTTCTTT. Amino acid sequence: CASRPNLGQEAFF.